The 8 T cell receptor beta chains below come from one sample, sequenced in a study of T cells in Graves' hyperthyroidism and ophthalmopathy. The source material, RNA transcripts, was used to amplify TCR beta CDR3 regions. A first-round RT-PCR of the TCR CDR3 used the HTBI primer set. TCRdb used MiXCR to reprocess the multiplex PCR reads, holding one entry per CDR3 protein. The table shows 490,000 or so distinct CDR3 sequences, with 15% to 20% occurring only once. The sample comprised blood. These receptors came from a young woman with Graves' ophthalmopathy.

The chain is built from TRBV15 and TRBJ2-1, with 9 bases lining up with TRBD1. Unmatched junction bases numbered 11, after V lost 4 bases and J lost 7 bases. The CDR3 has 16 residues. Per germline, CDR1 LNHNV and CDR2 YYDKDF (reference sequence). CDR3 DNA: TGTGCCACCAGCACCAATCCGGGACAGGGAATAAATGAGCAGTTCTTC. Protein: CATSTNPGQGINEQFF.

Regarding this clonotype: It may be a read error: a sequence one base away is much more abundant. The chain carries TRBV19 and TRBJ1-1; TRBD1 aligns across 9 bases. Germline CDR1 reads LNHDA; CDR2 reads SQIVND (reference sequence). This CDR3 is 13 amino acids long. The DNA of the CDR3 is TGTGCCGGTAGGGGACAGGGCAACACTGAAGCTTTCTTT. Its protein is CAGRGQGNTEAFF.

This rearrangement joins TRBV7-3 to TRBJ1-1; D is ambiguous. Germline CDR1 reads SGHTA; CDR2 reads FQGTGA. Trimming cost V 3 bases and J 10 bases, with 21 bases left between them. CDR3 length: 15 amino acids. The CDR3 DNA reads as TGTGCCAGCAGCTTCCCCCCCAGGTGGCGTTGGGGAGCTTTCTTT. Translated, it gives CASSFPPRWRWGAFF.

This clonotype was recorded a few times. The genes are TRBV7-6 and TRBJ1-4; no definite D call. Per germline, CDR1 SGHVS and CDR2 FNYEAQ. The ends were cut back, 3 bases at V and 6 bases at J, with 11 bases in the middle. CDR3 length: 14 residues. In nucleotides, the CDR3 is TGTGCCAGCAGCTTCGAGGTCTGGGATGAAAAACTGTTTTTT. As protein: CASSFEVWDEKLFF.

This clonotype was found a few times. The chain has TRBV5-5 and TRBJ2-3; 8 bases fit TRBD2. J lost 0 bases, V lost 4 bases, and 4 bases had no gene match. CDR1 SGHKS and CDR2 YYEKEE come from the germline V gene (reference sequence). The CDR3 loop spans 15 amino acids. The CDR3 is CASSMTSASTDTQYF. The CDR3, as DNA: TGTGCCAGCAGCATGACTAGCGCCAGCACAGATACGCAGTATTTT.

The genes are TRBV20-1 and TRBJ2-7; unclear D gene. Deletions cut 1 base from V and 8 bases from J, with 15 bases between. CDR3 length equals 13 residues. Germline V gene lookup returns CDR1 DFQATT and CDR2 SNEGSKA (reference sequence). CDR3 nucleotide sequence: TGCAGTGCTAGAGTCCCCCCGGGTATAAAGCAGTACTTC. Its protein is CSARVPPGIKQYF.

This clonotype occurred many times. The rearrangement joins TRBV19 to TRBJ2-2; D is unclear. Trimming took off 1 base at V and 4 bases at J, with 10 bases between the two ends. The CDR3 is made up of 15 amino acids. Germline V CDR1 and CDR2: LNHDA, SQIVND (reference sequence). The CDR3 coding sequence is TGTGCCAGTAGTATAGCGGCCACCTCCACCGGGGAGCTGTTTTTT. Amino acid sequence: CASSIAATSTGELFF.

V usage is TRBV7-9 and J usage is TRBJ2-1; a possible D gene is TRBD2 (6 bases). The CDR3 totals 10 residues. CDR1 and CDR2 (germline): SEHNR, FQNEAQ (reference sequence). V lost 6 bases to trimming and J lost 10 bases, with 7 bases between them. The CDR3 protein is CASRGLEQFF. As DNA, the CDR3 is TGTGCCAGCAGGGGACTGGAGCAGTTCTTC.